The 17 T cell receptor beta chains given below trace back to one sample, sequenced in a study of blood T cell repertoires in COVID-19. Assay used: immunoSEQ multiplex PCR; TCRdb lists only in-frame clones, some missing. The profile covers around 170,000 clones, with about 80% appearing a single time and about an eighth taken by the ten largest. What was sequenced was peripheral blood. The source is a man between 70 and 80 years old who had recovered from COVID-19.

This chain uses TRBV27 with TRBJ1-2; TRBD1 might be the D (6 bases). The CDR3 consists of 18 residues. Trimming shortened V by 3 bases and J by 0 bases, and 20 bases separated the two germline ends. CDR1 is MNHEY and CDR2 is SMNVEV in the germline V gene (reference sequence). The CDR3: CASSFISLSSGANYGYTF. The CDR3 nucleotides are TGTGCCAGCAGTTTCATTAGCCTATCTTCAGGGGCTAACTATGGCTACACCTTC.

This clone occurred a few times. This rearrangement joins TRBV4-1 to TRBJ2-5; 7 nucleotides line up with TRBD2. This CDR3 region has 16 residues. The junction had 6 bases not matched to a gene; V was cut back by 1 base and J by 1 base. Per the germline V gene, CDR1 is MGHRA and CDR2 is YSYEKL. The CDR3 region has the DNA TGCGCCAGCAGCCAAGGTCTTAGCGGGCTCCAAGAGACCCAGTACTTC. Its translation is CASSQGLSGLQETQYF.

The genes are TRBV18 and TRBJ2-5; D ambiguous. Trimming stripped 6 bases from V and 5 bases from J, with 7 bases between. From germline, CDR1 is KGHSH and CDR2 LQKENI. There are 11 residues in the CDR3. The CDR3 DNA reads TGTGCCAGCTCGCCTAGGGAGACCCAGTACTTC. Translated: CASSPRETQYF.

V gene TRBV18 combines with J gene TRBJ1-1; D is uncertain. This CDR3 contains 13 residues. From germline, CDR1 is KGHSH and CDR2 LQKENI. V lost 6 bases, J lost 5 bases, and 13 bases lay in between. The CDR3 DNA is TGTGCCAGCTCCCCCGGAATGGAGACTGAAGCTTTCTTT. It is translated as CASSPGMETEAFF.

The V and J genes are TRBV7-2 and TRBJ2-1; 16 bases fit TRBD2. The CDR3 loop spans 15 amino acids. CDR1 SGHTA and CDR2 FQGNSA come from the germline V gene. V shed 5 bases and J 12 bases; nucleotides not matched to a gene: 7. The CDR3 DNA follows: TGTGCCAGCAGCGGCTCGGGACTAGCGGGAGGGGTGCAGTTCTTC. Its protein product is CASSGSGLAGGVQFF.

This clone was recorded only once. The gene calls are TRBV10-2 and TRBJ2-3; 11 nucleotides agree with TRBD1. The CDR3 is 14 amino acids. V lost 7 bases and J lost 5; bases outside the gene matches: 5. CDR1 WSHSY and CDR2 SAAADI come from the germline V gene. In DNA, the CDR3 is TGCGCCAGCATGGACAGGGGGCGCGAAGATACGCAGTATTTT. Protein: CASMDRGREDTQYF.

This chain uses TRBV2 with TRBJ2-1; 11 bases line up with TRBD2. CDR1 and CDR2 (germline): SNHLY, FYNNEI. The CDR3 loop spans 15 amino acids. Trimming took 7 bases from V and 3 from J; bases not matched to a gene: 5. CDR3: CASIPGTSGYNEQFF. Here the CDR3 DNA reads TGTGCCAGCATCCCCGGGACTAGCGGCTACAATGAGCAGTTCTTC.

The chain is built from TRBV28 and TRBJ2-7, with D perhaps matching TRBD2 (5 bases). Trimming pared 3 bases from V and 5 bases from J, leaving 5 bases between. CDR1 and CDR2 (germline): MDHEN, SYDVKM. CDR3 size: 11 residues. The CDR3 loop reads CASSLRDEQYF. CDR3 sequence (DNA): TGTGCCAGCAGTTTGAGGGACGAGCAGTACTTC.

This chain uses TRBV28 with TRBJ2-7; 9 bases match TRBD2. V shed 6 bases, J shed 3 bases, and the junction held 9 bases outside the gene matches. Germline V CDR1 and CDR2: MDHEN, SYDVKM. The CDR3 sequence is 15 residues long. The CDR3 DNA sequence: TGTGCCAGCAGGACCCTAGCGGGAACAATCTACGAGCAGTACTTC. It codes for CASRTLAGTIYEQYF.

This clone was observed once. V and J are TRBV30 and TRBJ1-2; D not certain. V was clipped by 1 base and J by 2 bases, with 2 bases between them. The CDR3 length is 11 residues. In germline, CDR1 is GTSNPN, CDR2 SVGIG (reference sequence). This CDR3 reads CAWSANYGYTF. CDR3 sequence (DNA): TGTGCCTGGAGTGCGAACTATGGCTACACCTTC.

V gene TRBV30 combines with J gene TRBJ1-1; TRBD1 matches at 8 bases. The CDR3 loop spans 12 amino acids. Trimming removed 1 base from V and 11 bases from J; junction bases left unmatched: 6. CDR1 GTSNPN and CDR2 SVGIG come from the germline V gene (reference sequence). The CDR3 coding sequence is TGTGCCTGGAGTGCCCGGACAGGGCGGGCTTTCTTT. Its protein product is CAWSARTGRAFF. The full variable domain, in which reference TRBV30 and TRBJ1-1 provide the parts outside the CDR3, is SQTIHQWPATLVQPVGSPLSLECTVEGTSNPNLYWYRQAAGRGLQLLFYSVGIGQISSEVPQNLSASRPQDRQFILSSKKLLLSDSGFYLCAWSARTGRAFFGQGTRLTVV.

In DNA, the CDR3 is TGCAGTGCTAGTCGGGAGATCAGTACCCAGCATTTT. It specifies CSASREISTQHF. The gene calls are TRBV20-1 and TRBJ1-5; no clear D gene. The length of the CDR3 is 12 residues. Germline V gene sequence: CDR1 DFQATT, CDR2 SNEGSKA (reference sequence). Trimming shortened V by 3 bases and J by 11 bases, and 14 bases separated the two germline ends.

The chain combines TRBV7-2 with TRBJ2-7; 7 positions agree with TRBD1. This CDR3 has 14 residues. Trimming at V came to 5 bases and at J to 0 bases, leaving 4 bases not matched to a gene. Germline values: CDR1 SGHTA, CDR2 FQGNSA. The CDR3 reads CASSRGLSSYEQYF. The CDR3 region has the DNA TGTGCCAGCAGCAGGGGGCTCAGCTCCTACGAGCAGTACTTC.

This chain joins TRBV27 and TRBJ1-5; TRBD1 matches at 8 bases. CDR1 is MNHEY and CDR2 is SMNVEV in the germline V gene (reference sequence). V dropped 6 bases and J dropped 1; count of bases not matched to a gene: 8. The CDR3 consists of 16 residues. The CDR3 region is CASRPSGGASNQPQHF. The CDR3, as DNA: TGTGCCAGCAGACCATCAGGGGGCGCGAGCAATCAGCCCCAGCATTTT.

V usage is TRBV4-3 and J usage is TRBJ2-1; TRBD2 matches at 10 bases. Germline loops: CDR1 LGHNA, CDR2 YSLEER. The CDR3 sequence is 15 residues long. With 5 bases clipped from V and 9 bases from J, the junction kept 10 bases outside the gene matches. The chain's CDR3 is CASSTRLAGVTEQFF. CDR3 sequence (DNA): TGCGCCAGCAGCACAAGGCTAGCGGGAGTTACTGAGCAGTTCTTC.

The CDR3 spells CASSPQQGIYSNQPQHF. In DNA form, the CDR3 reads TGTGCCAGCAGCCCTCAACAGGGGATATATAGCAATCAGCCCCAGCATTTT. V and J are TRBV7-2 and TRBJ1-5, with 7 nucleotides matching TRBD1. This CDR3 contains 17 residues. Trimming removed 5 bases from V and 0 bases from J; junction bases left unmatched: 10. Germline loops: CDR1 SGHTA, CDR2 FQGNSA.

The CDR3 loop reads CASSFGHDTGELFF. In nucleotides, the CDR3 is TGTGCCAGCAGCTTCGGACACGACACCGGGGAGCTGTTTTTT. The chain couples TRBV7-9 to TRBJ2-2; D is possibly TRBD1 (5 bases). V gave up 3 bases and J gave up 3 bases, with 8 bases separating them. CDR1 is SEHNR and CDR2 is FQNEAQ in the germline V gene (reference sequence). This CDR3 is built from 14 residues.